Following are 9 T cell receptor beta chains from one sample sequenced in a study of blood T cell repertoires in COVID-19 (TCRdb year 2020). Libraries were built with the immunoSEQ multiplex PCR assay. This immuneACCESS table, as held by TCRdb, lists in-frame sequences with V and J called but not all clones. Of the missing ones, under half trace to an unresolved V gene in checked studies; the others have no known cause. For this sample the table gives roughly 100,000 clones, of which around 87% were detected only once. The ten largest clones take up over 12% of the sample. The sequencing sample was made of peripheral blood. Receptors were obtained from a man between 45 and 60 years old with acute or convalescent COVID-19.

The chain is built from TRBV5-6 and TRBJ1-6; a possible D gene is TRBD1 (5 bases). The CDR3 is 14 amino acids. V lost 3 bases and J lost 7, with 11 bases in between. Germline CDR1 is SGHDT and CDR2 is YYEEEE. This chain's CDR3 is CASSSGLMNSPLHF. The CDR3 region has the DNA TGTGCCAGCAGCTCGGGACTGATGAATTCACCCCTCCACTTT.

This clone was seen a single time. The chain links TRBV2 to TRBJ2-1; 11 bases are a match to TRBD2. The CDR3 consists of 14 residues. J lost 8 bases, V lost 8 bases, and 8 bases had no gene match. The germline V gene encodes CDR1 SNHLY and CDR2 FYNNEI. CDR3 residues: CASLGTSGRDEQFF. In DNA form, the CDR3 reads TGTGCCAGCCTGGGAACTAGCGGGAGAGATGAGCAGTTCTTC.

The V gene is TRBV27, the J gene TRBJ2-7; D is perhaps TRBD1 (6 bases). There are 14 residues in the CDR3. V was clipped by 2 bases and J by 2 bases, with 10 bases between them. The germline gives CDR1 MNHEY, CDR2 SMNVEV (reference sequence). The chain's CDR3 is CASSLKQGTYEQYF. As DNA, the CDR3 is TGTGCCAGCAGTTTAAAACAGGGTACCTACGAGCAGTACTTC.

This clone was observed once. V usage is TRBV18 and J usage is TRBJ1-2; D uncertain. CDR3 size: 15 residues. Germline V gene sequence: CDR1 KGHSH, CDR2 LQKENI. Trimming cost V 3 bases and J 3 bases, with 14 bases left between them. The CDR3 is CASSPSGPLDYGYTF. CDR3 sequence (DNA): TGTGCCAGCTCACCTTCGGGTCCCCTGGACTATGGCTACACCTTC.

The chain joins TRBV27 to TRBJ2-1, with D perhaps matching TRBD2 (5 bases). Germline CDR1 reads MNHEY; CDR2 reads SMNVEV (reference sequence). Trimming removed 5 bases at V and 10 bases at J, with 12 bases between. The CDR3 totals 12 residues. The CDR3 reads CASSRRRGEQFF. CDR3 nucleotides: TGTGCCAGCAGTCGACGACGAGGGGAGCAGTTCTTC.

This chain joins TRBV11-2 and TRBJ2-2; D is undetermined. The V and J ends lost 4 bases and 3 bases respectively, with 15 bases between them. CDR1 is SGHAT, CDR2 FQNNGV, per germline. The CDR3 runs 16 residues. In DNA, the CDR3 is TGTGCCAGCAGCTCCTCGACAAAACTTTACACCGGGGAGCTGTTTTTT. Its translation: CASSSSTKLYTGELFF. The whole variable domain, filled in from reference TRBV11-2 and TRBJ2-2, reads EAGVAQSPRYKIIEKRQSVAFWCNPISGHATLYWYQQILGQGPKLLIQFQNNGVVDDSQLPKDRFSAERLKGVDSTLKIQPAKLEDSAVYLCASSSSTKLYTGELFFGEGSRLTVL.

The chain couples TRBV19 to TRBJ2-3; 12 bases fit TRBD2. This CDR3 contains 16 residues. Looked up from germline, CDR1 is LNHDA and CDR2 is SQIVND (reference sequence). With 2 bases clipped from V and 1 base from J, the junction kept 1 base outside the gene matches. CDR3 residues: CASSIRLAGGTDTQYF. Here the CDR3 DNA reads TGTGCCAGTAGTATACGACTAGCGGGAGGCACAGATACGCAGTATTTT.

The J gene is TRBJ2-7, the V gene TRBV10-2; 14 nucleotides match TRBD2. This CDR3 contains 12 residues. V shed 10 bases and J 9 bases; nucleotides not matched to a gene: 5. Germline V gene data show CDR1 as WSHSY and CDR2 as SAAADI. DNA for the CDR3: TGCGCCACCGGGACTAGCGGGAGTTGGCAGTACTTC. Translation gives CATGTSGSWQYF.

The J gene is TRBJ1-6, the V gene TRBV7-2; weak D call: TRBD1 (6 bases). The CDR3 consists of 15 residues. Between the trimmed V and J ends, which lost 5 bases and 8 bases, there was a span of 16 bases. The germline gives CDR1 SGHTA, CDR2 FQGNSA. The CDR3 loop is CASSGTGLGDSPLHF. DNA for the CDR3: TGTGCCAGCAGCGGAACAGGGCTGGGGGATTCACCCCTCCACTTT.